The 10 T cell receptor beta chains below come from one sample, sequenced in a study of T cell responses to AZD1222 COVID-19 vaccine. The assay was immunoSEQ multiplex PCR, and TCRdb's table has in-frame clones only and misses some. The table records more than 95,000 clones, around nine tenths of them present only once. This specimen was peripheral blood, taken 28 days after the second AZD1222 dose. Source of these receptors: an adult who received the AZD1222 COVID-19 vaccine.

The genes are TRBV19 and TRBJ2-7; D is perhaps TRBD1 or TRBD2 (5 bases each). Germline CDR1 LNHDA, CDR2 SQIVND (reference sequence). The CDR3 extends over 15 amino acids. V lost 5 bases and J lost 2, with 16 bases in between. CDR3 sequence (DNA): TGTGCCAGTAGTCGGTCCGGGACGCAAACCTACGAGCAGTACTTC. Its translation: CASSRSGTQTYEQYF. The whole variable domain, remainder taken from reference TRBV19 and TRBJ2-7, is DGGITQSPKYLFRKEGQNVTLSCEQNLNHDAMYWYRQDPGQGLRLIYYSQIVNDFQKGDIAEGYSVSREKKESFPLTVTSAQKNPTAFYLCASSRSGTQTYEQYFGPGTRLTVT.

V and J are TRBV19 and TRBJ1-5, with TRBD1 as a possible D gene (5 bases). Germline lookup yields CDR1 LNHDA and CDR2 SQIVND (reference sequence). The CDR3 totals 14 residues. V was pared by 8 bases and J by 3 bases, with 14 bases between. The CDR3: CASRQSTPNQPQHF. Written as DNA, the CDR3 is TGTGCCAGTCGACAGTCTACCCCCAATCAGCCCCAGCATTTT.

The chain joins TRBV19 to TRBJ2-3, with 14 nucleotides matching TRBD2. Per germline, CDR1 LNHDA and CDR2 SQIVND (reference sequence). The CDR3 consists of 17 residues. V shed 5 bases and J 3 bases; nucleotides not matched to a gene: 7. The CDR3 loop is CASSSYWTSGRTDTQYF. In DNA, the CDR3 is TGTGCCAGTAGTTCCTACTGGACTAGCGGGAGGACAGATACGCAGTATTTT.

The rearrangement joins TRBV29-1 to TRBJ1-1; no firm D call. V dropped 7 bases and J dropped 0 bases, with 12 bases sitting between them. This CDR3 region has 13 residues. Germline CDR1 is SQVTM and CDR2 is ANQGSEA. The DNA for the CDR3 is TGCAGCGCGGTACAAGCGATGAACACTGAAGCTTTCTTT. Residues: CSAVQAMNTEAFF. Drawing the rest from reference TRBV29-1 and TRBJ1-1, the complete variable domain is SAVISQKPSRDICQRGTSLTIQCQVDSQVTMMFWYRQQPGQSLTLIATANQGSEATYESGFVIDKFPISRPNLTFSTLTVSNMSPEDSSIYLCSAVQAMNTEAFFGQGTRLTVV.

The V gene is TRBV28, the J gene TRBJ1-3; maybe TRBD1 (6 bases). This CDR3 spans 18 amino acids. V lost 2 bases and J 1 base, leaving 18 bases between the germline ends. Germline V lookup: CDR1 MDHEN, CDR2 SYDVKM. CDR3 sequence reads: CASSLGLHRDLSGNTIYF. The DNA for the CDR3 is TGTGCCAGCAGTTTAGGTTTACACAGGGACCTTTCTGGAAACACCATATATTTT.

This sequence joins TRBV6-2 or TRBV6-3 and TRBJ1-3; no reliable D call. The CDR3 extends over 12 amino acids. Germline V gene lookup returns CDR1 MNHEY and CDR2 SVGEGT. Between the trimmed V and J ends, which lost 2 bases and 9 bases, there was a span of 8 bases. CDR3 amino acids: CASSYAEGTIYF. CDR3 coding DNA: TGTGCCAGCAGTTACGCCGAGGGCACCATATATTTT.

V usage is TRBV4-3 and J usage is TRBJ2-5; 13 positions match TRBD2. Germline-derived CDR1 and CDR2 are LGHNA and YSLEER. The CDR3 is 18 amino acids. With 0 bases clipped from V and 2 bases from J, the junction kept 6 bases outside the gene matches. This chain's CDR3 is CASSQELAGGPVQETQYF. In DNA, the CDR3 is TGCGCCAGCAGCCAAGAACTAGCGGGAGGGCCGGTGCAAGAGACCCAGTACTTC.

The V gene is TRBV19, the J gene TRBJ2-1, with 7 bases that match TRBD2. This CDR3 comprises 16 residues. Trimming cost V 5 bases and J 0 bases; bases outside gene matches: 7. CDR1 is LNHDA, CDR2 SQIVND, per germline (reference sequence). The CDR3 DNA follows: TGTGCCAGTAGTCATATACGCGGGAGCTCCTACAATGAGCAGTTCTTC. Amino acid sequence: CASSHIRGSSYNEQFF.

This clone was seen just once. This sequence joins TRBV7-9 and TRBJ1-1; no clear D gene. V was cut by 5 bases and J by 1 base, with 11 bases left in between. Germline loops: CDR1 SEHNR, CDR2 FQNEAQ (reference sequence). The CDR3 extends over 14 amino acids. CDR3 in DNA: TGTGCCAGCAGCACGATCCCACAGAACACTGAAGCTTTCTTT. It translates to CASSTIPQNTEAFF.

This chain links TRBV19 with TRBJ2-2; the D is unclear. The V gene's germline CDR1 is LNHDA and CDR2 SQIVND (reference sequence). The CDR3 has 15 residues. V gave up 4 bases and J gave up 5 bases, with 14 bases separating them. In DNA form, the CDR3 reads TGTGCCAGTAGTAAAAGCCGGGTCCTGACCGGGGAGCTGTTTTTT. Amino acids: CASSKSRVLTGELFF.